One sample yielded the 28 T cell receptor beta chains listed below, sequenced in a study of blood T cell repertoires in COVID-19. TCRdb's table, derived via immunoSEQ multiplex PCR, lists solely in-frame clones and lacks some. The repertoire includes over 80,000 clones, roughly 87% of them detected once, and 6% to 8.5% sits in the top ten. Sample: peripheral blood. The receptors were sampled from a man aged 65-85 years with acute or convalescent COVID-19.

With respect to this clone: One end of the junction varies from germline; a read error may be responsible. The J gene is TRBJ2-1, the V gene TRBV20-1; 7 bases match TRBD2. Germline CDR1 is DFQATT and CDR2 is SNEGSKA (reference sequence). The CDR3 is made up of 11 amino acids. The DNA of the CDR3 is TGCAGTGCTGTGCGAGAAGCGGGGCAGATCTTC. The encoded protein is CSAVREAGQIF.

V usage is TRBV28 and J usage is TRBJ2-5; 9 nucleotides line up with TRBD2. The germline V gene has CDR1 MDHEN and CDR2 SYDVKM. The V and J ends lost 1 base and 1 base, in that order; junction bases with no gene match: 7. This CDR3 is 17 amino acids long. Written as DNA, the CDR3 is TGTGCCAGCAGTTTATTGGGCGGGGGGGCCTCCCAAGAGACCCAGTACTTC. It specifies CASSLLGGGASQETQYF. The variable domain in full, completed from reference TRBV28 and TRBJ2-5, reads DVKVTQSSRYLVKRTGEKVFLECVQDMDHENMFWYRQDPGLGLRLIYFSYDVKMKEKGDIPEGYSVSREKKERFSLILESASTNQTSMYLCASSLLGGGASQETQYFGPGTRLLVL.

The chain carries TRBV28 and TRBJ1-5, with 7 bases matching TRBD1. There are 15 residues in the CDR3. Germline CDR1 is MDHEN and CDR2 is SYDVKM. After removal of 5 bases from V and 3 bases from J, the junction contained 7 bases not matched to a gene. CDR3 sequence (DNA): TGTGCCAGCAGTCCGGCAGGGGGAACCAATCAGCCCCAGCATTTT. It yields the protein CASSPAGGTNQPQHF.

V usage is TRBV12-3 or TRBV12-4 and J usage is TRBJ2-1; the D is unclear. CDR3 size: 13 residues. The ends were cut back, 2 bases at V and 9 bases at J, with 11 bases in the middle. The CDR3 protein is CASSLILRREQFF. CDR3 nucleotides: TGTGCCAGCAGTTTAATACTCAGGCGTGAGCAGTTCTTC.

The chain has TRBV5-1 and TRBJ1-1, with D perhaps TRBD1 (5 bases). This CDR3 spans 15 amino acids. Germline CDR1 and CDR2: SGHRS and YFSETQ. V shed 0 bases and J shed 4 bases, with 13 bases lying between them. The CDR3 nucleotides read TGCGCCAGCAGCTTGGCGTCAGGGAGGGGCACTGAAGCTTTCTTT. Translating gives CASSLASGRGTEAFF.

The chain carries TRBV11-2 and TRBJ2-1; D is unresolved. Trimming pared 5 bases from V and 7 bases from J, leaving 9 bases between. CDR3 length equals 12 residues. The V gene's germline CDR1 is SGHAT and CDR2 FQNNGV. CDR3 residues: CASSRVLNEQFF. The CDR3 coding sequence is TGTGCCAGCAGCCGTGTTTTGAATGAGCAGTTCTTC.

The V gene is TRBV6-2 or TRBV6-3, the J gene TRBJ1-5, with TRBD1 as a possible D gene (6 bases). From germline, CDR1 is MNHEY and CDR2 SVGEGT. The CDR3 length is 15 residues. Trimming stripped 5 bases from V and 2 bases from J, with 13 bases between. This chain's CDR3 is CASSPVGGRNQPQHF. In DNA form, the CDR3 reads TGTGCCAGCAGTCCCGTGGGGGGGCGCAATCAGCCCCAGCATTTT.

This sequence joins TRBV27 and TRBJ2-7; 10 bases match TRBD1. CDR3 length: 15 residues. Trimming took 8 bases from V and 9 from J; bases not matched to a gene: 16. Looked up from germline, CDR1 is MNHEY and CDR2 is SMNVEV (reference sequence). The CDR3 DNA sequence: TGTGCCAGCGGTAGACAGGGGGCGTCTCTGCATGGGCAGTACTTC. Translation gives CASGRQGASLHGQYF.

The CDR3 spells CASSLGQEGEAFF. CDR3 DNA: TGTGCCAGCAGCTTAGGACAGGAAGGGGAAGCTTTCTTT. This chain joins TRBV7-2 and TRBJ1-1; D may be TRBD1 (6 bases). V lost 1 base and J 8 bases, leaving 11 bases between the germline ends. CDR1 SGHTA and CDR2 FQGNSA come from the germline V gene. This CDR3 spans 13 amino acids.

This clone showed up just once. The rearrangement links TRBV6-1 to TRBJ2-7, with D possibly being TRBD1 (5 bases). V gave up 0 bases and J gave up 0 bases, with 6 bases separating them. The CDR3 loop spans 14 amino acids. Germline CDR1 reads MNHNS; CDR2 reads SASEGT. CDR3 protein: CASSEAQGSYEQYF. Here the CDR3 DNA reads TGTGCCAGCAGTGAAGCGCAGGGCTCCTACGAGCAGTACTTC.

V gene TRBV6-6 combines with J gene TRBJ2-2; 9 bases are shared with TRBD2. Germline CDR1 and CDR2: MNHNY and SVGAGI (reference sequence). There are 16 residues in the CDR3. The trim removed 11 bases at V and 1 base at J, leaving 11 bases unmatched. The CDR3 DNA reads TGTGCCCTGCTGATTGCTAGCGGGAAGAACACCGGGGAGCTGTTTTTT. Amino acid sequence: CALLIASGKNTGELFF.

This clone has at least ten counts. This chain uses TRBV3-1 (or the pseudogene TRBV3-2) with TRBJ1-3, with TRBD1 as a possible D gene (6 bases). Trimming removed 1 base at V and 4 bases at J, with 11 bases between. From germline, CDR1 is LGHDT and CDR2 YNNKEL (reference sequence). The CDR3 length is 15 residues. The CDR3 coding sequence is TGTGCCAGCAGCCAAGTCAGGGGCTCCGGAAACACCATATATTTT. Protein sequence: CASSQVRGSGNTIYF.

J is TRBJ2-3 and V is TRBV3-1 (or the pseudogene TRBV3-2), with unresolved D. This CDR3 contains 11 residues. V dropped 3 bases and J dropped 6 bases, with 4 bases sitting between them. CDR1 is LGHDT, CDR2 YNNKEL, per germline (reference sequence). The CDR3 region is CASSHGDTQYF. The DNA of the CDR3 is TGTGCCAGCAGCCACGGGGATACGCAGTATTTT.

The count of this clone is one. V usage is TRBV7-9 and J usage is TRBJ1-1, with TRBD1 as a possible D gene (5 bases). Germline loops: CDR1 SEHNR, CDR2 FQNEAQ (reference sequence). The V end was cut by 4 bases, the J end by 3 bases, with 9 bases between. The CDR3 has 13 residues. CDR3 region: CASSSQGYTEAFF. The CDR3 region has the DNA TGTGCCAGCAGCTCCCAGGGCTACACTGAAGCTTTCTTT. Filled out from reference TRBV7-9 and TRBJ1-1, the complete variable domain reads DTGVSQNPRHKITKRGQNVTFRCDPISEHNRLYWYRQTLGQGPEFLTYFQNEAQLEKSRLLSDRFSAERPKGSFSTLEIQRTEQGDSAMYLCASSSQGYTEAFFGQGTRLTVV.

The genes are TRBV29-1 and TRBJ2-7; 7 nucleotides match TRBD1. The ends lost 5 bases at V and 3 bases at J; junction bases unmatched: 13. Germline V CDR1 and CDR2: SQVTM, ANQGSEA. The CDR3 contains 15 residues. The CDR3 DNA is TGCAGCGTTATTATGGGGACAGAGGGGTACTACGAGCAGTACTTC. It encodes CSVIMGTEGYYEQYF.

This chain connects TRBV24-1 to TRBJ1-2, with a tentative D call TRBD1 (6 bases). Between the trimmed V and J ends, which lost 5 bases and 8 bases, there was a span of 11 bases. The CDR3 totals 12 residues. Germline CDR1 reads KGHDR; CDR2 reads SFDVKD. DNA for the CDR3: TGTGCCACCAGTGGAGACAGGATCGGCTACACCTTC. Protein product: CATSGDRIGYTF.

This clone was seen only a few times. This rearrangement joins TRBV28 to TRBJ1-2; maybe TRBD1 (5 bases). CDR3 length: 16 residues. Germline CDR1 MDHEN, CDR2 SYDVKM. V was trimmed by 2 bases and J by 5 bases, leaving 18 bases between them. In DNA, the CDR3 is TGTGCCAGCAGTTTAACCTTTGGCAGGGCCTTATATGGCTACACCTTC. Amino acid sequence: CASSLTFGRALYGYTF.

This chain connects TRBV27 to TRBJ2-2; TRBD2 matches at 10 bases. The J segment lost 6 bases and the V segment lost 6 bases, leaving 4 bases of the junction unmatched. The germline V gene encodes CDR1 MNHEY and CDR2 SMNVEV (reference sequence). The CDR3 is 14 amino acids. The CDR3 DNA reads as TGTGCCAGCAGCGTTGGACTAGCGGCCGGGGAGCTGTTTTTT. It specifies CASSVGLAAGELFF.

The V call is TRBV3-1 (or the pseudogene TRBV3-2), the J call TRBJ2-4; 8 nucleotides align to TRBD2. The germline gives CDR1 LGHDT, CDR2 YNNKEL (reference sequence). V lost 1 base, J lost 8 bases, and 7 bases stayed unmatched. This CDR3 region has 15 residues. The CDR3: CASSQGNSGIYIQYF. The CDR3, as DNA: TGTGCCAGCAGCCAAGGAAATAGCGGGATTTACATTCAGTACTTC.

The chain is built from TRBV6-5 and TRBJ2-7; tentative D call: TRBD1 (5 bases). The ends were cut back, 3 bases at V and 3 bases at J, with 12 bases in the middle. Germline CDR1 MNHEY, CDR2 SVGAGI. The CDR3 loop spans 14 amino acids. CDR3 sequence (DNA): TGTGCCAGCAGTTATCTAGGGGAAGGCTACGAGCAGTACTTC. Its protein product is CASSYLGEGYEQYF.

The chain recombines TRBV7-2 with TRBJ1-4; a possible D gene is TRBD1 (6 bases). Deletions cut 5 bases from V and 4 bases from J, with 17 bases between. Germline-derived CDR1 and CDR2 are SGHTA and FQGNSA. The CDR3 runs 16 residues. The CDR3 spells CASSPRMTGDNEKLFF. CDR3 nucleotides: TGTGCCAGCAGCCCAAGGATGACAGGAGATAATGAAAAACTGTTTTTT.

This chain links TRBV6-2 or TRBV6-3 with TRBJ1-2; 11 bases are shared with TRBD1. Trimming cost V 4 bases and J 5 bases; bases outside gene matches: 12. There are 17 residues in the CDR3. Germline lookup yields CDR1 MNHEY and CDR2 SVGEGT. CDR3 in amino acids: CASSLYLSGTGGYGYTF. DNA for the CDR3: TGTGCCAGCAGTTTGTATCTAAGTGGGACAGGGGGTTATGGCTACACCTTC.

The chain uses TRBV2 and TRBJ2-2, with 8 nucleotides matching TRBD1. The CDR3 has 16 amino acids. The ends lost 2 bases at V and 7 bases at J; junction bases unmatched: 9. The germline V gene has CDR1 SNHLY and CDR2 FYNNEI. The CDR3 DNA is TGTGCCAGCAGTGAAATCGGACAGGGATATGGCGGGGAGCTGTTTTTT. Its protein product is CASSEIGQGYGGELFF.

The chain uses TRBV2 and TRBJ2-2; D is perhaps TRBD1 (5 bases). Germline V gene lookup returns CDR1 SNHLY and CDR2 FYNNEI. This CDR3 spans 14 amino acids. V lost 3 bases and J lost 5, with 10 bases in between. CDR3 sequence: CASSDRVRTGELFF. The CDR3, as DNA: TGTGCCAGCAGTGACAGGGTTAGGACCGGGGAGCTGTTTTTT. Using reference TRBV2 and TRBJ2-2 for the parts outside the CDR3, the full variable domain is EPEVTQTPSHQVTQMGQEVILRCVPISNHLYFYWYRQILGQKVEFLVSFYNNEISEKSEIFDDQFSVERPDGSNFTLKIRSTKLEDSAMYFCASSDRVRTGELFFGEGSRLTVL.

The chain carries TRBV6-5 and TRBJ1-4, with TRBD1 matching 7 bases. Germline lookup yields CDR1 MNHEY and CDR2 SVGAGI. CDR3 size: 15 residues. V was pared by 4 bases and J by 5 bases, with 7 bases of the junction left unmatched. The CDR3 DNA reads as TGTGCCAGCAGTTTGGGACAGACTCGAAATGAAAAACTGTTTTTT. Translated, it gives CASSLGQTRNEKLFF.

This clone showed up just once. The rearrangement links TRBV7-2 to TRBJ1-4; 10 positions match TRBD1. Germline CDR1 SGHTA, CDR2 FQGNSA. There are 14 residues in the CDR3. After removal of 6 bases from V and 5 bases from J, the junction contained 3 bases not matched to a gene. CDR3 nucleotide sequence: TGTGCCAGCAGAGTGACAGGGGGCAATGAAAAACTGTTTTTT. Its translation is CASRVTGGNEKLFF.

The rearrangement links TRBV28 to TRBJ1-4; tentative D call: TRBD1 (6 bases). The germline V gene encodes CDR1 MDHEN and CDR2 SYDVKM. The V end was cut by 10 bases, the J end by 5 bases, with 11 bases between. This CDR3 is 12 amino acids long. CDR3 sequence (DNA): TGTGCCACTCAAGGGACAAATGAAAAACTGTTTTTT. Protein product: CATQGTNEKLFF.

This clone showed up just once. The chain employs TRBV7-9 and TRBJ1-1, with TRBD1 identical over 10 bases. CDR3 length: 16 amino acids. Trimming removed 6 bases from V and 1 base from J; junction bases left unmatched: 8. Germline V gene lookup returns CDR1 SEHNR and CDR2 FQNEAQ (reference sequence). CDR3 sequence: CASRPGTGVSNTEAFF. The CDR3 bases are TGTGCCAGCAGACCCGGGACAGGGGTATCGAACACTGAAGCTTTCTTT. The variable domain in full, completed from reference TRBV7-9 and TRBJ1-1, reads DTGVSQNPRHKITKRGQNVTFRCDPISEHNRLYWYRQTLGQGPEFLTYFQNEAQLEKSRLLSDRFSAERPKGSFSTLEIQRTEQGDSAMYLCASRPGTGVSNTEAFFGQGTRLTVV.